The clone carrying this TCR beta chain was recorded at least ten times. What it recognizes is unknown. The sample originates from a study of T cells after posttransplantation cyclophosphamide. The related graft donor's blood sample was taken on the day of bone marrow donation. This table comes from immunoSEQ multiplex PCR, and its TCRdb copy is limited to in-frame clones, with some not included. Observed in the sample are about 25,000 clones, none of them singletons. The CDR3 is 16 amino acids. The germline CDR1 and CDR2 sequences are SGDLS and YYNGEE. The trim removed 5 bases at V and 8 bases at J, leaving 15 bases unmatched. Study results and limitations: Skin or GI-infiltrating T cells shared few TRB sequences with blood. Donor-recipient repertoire similarity was low at 1-2 months, rising over year one. Recipient CMV seropositivity and CMV reactivation strongly tracked TRB clonality.

This TCR was recovered from a man over 45 in good health, CMV-negative, and a related stem cell transplant donor. The chain has TRBV9 and TRBJ1-2, with 10 bases lining up with TRBD1. Sequenced material: PBMCs. Here the CDR3 DNA reads TGTGCCAGCAGTGCCCAGGCCGGGACAGGGGTCTACGGCTACACCTTC. Its protein is CASSAQAGTGVYGYTF.